This entry lists 26 T cell receptor beta chains sequenced from one sample in a study of OX40 agonist ivuxolimab in advanced cancers. TCRdb's table, derived via immunoSEQ multiplex PCR, lists solely in-frame clones and lacks some. In the table there are 40,000 to 50,000 clones, about nine tenths of which are singletons. The sequencing here drew on CD4+ or CD8+ T cells sorted from blood, taken in a trial of the OX40 agonist ivuxolimab. The receptors were gathered from an adult with an advanced solid tumor such as melanoma, head and neck, liver or kidney cancer.

This chain connects TRBV10-3 to TRBJ2-1; TRBD1 is a possible D gene (6 bases). Germline V gives CDR1 ENHRY, CDR2 SYGVKD. V lost 6 bases, J lost 7 bases, and 13 bases lay in between. The CDR3 contains 13 residues. The DNA for the CDR3 is TGTGCCATCAGGGGGGCCCTCCAGAATGAGCAGTTCTTC. Residues: CAIRGALQNEQFF.

The genes are TRBV11-2 and TRBJ2-1; 8 bases are shared with TRBD2. The V gene's germline CDR1 is SGHAT and CDR2 FQNNGV. CDR3 size: 16 residues. Losses at the gene ends were 1 base for V and 6 bases for J; bases not matched to a gene: 8. The CDR3 bases are TGTGCCAGCAGCTTAGCGGGAGGGGTTTTCTCCAATGAGCAGTTCTTC. Translating gives CASSLAGGVFSNEQFF.

V and J are TRBV4-3 and TRBJ1-4; tentatively, D is TRBD1 (5 bases). The V gene lost 0 bases and the J gene lost 9 bases, with 26 bases spanning the gap. Germline V gives CDR1 LGHNA, CDR2 YSLEER. This CDR3 comprises 19 residues. The CDR3 here is CASSQDEGRLERGTQKLFF. CDR3 bases: TGCGCCAGCAGCCAAGATGAGGGCAGACTAGAGAGGGGAACTCAAAAACTGTTTTTT.

This clone occurred once. The chain uses TRBV11-1 and TRBJ2-5; 8 nucleotides align to TRBD1. The CDR3 totals 14 residues. CDR1 and CDR2 from the germline V gene are SGHAT and FQDESV (reference sequence). With 4 bases clipped from V and 4 bases from J, the junction kept 5 bases outside the gene matches. CDR3 sequence: CASSSTGARETQYF. The CDR3 DNA is TGTGCCAGCAGCTCGACAGGGGCCCGAGAGACCCAGTACTTC. Full variable domain (rest looked up from reference TRBV11-1 and TRBJ2-5): EAEVAQSPRYKITEKSQAVAFWCDPISGHATLYWYRQILGQGPELLVQFQDESVVDDSQLPKDRFSAERLKGVDSTLKIQPAELGDSAMYLCASSSTGARETQYFGPGTRLLVL.

As DNA, the CDR3 is TGTGCCAGCAGTTTAGCCTCGCCCTACGAGCAGTACTTC. Its translation: CASSLASPYEQYF. The chain employs TRBV28 and TRBJ2-7; D remains unclear. CDR1 and CDR2 from the germline V gene are MDHEN and SYDVKM. Trimming removed 2 bases from V and 2 bases from J, with 7 bases in between. The CDR3 is made up of 13 amino acids.

V and J are TRBV7-3 and TRBJ2-1, with 13 bases matching TRBD2. Looked up from germline, CDR1 is SGHTA and CDR2 is FQGTGA. V was pared by 2 bases and J by 8 bases, with 3 bases of the junction left unmatched. CDR3 length equals 15 residues. The CDR3 DNA is TGTGCCAGCAGCTTAGGACTAGCGGGAGCGCATGAGCAGTTCTTC. It specifies CASSLGLAGAHEQFF.

V is TRBV19 and J is TRBJ2-4; D is perhaps TRBD2 (6 bases). Germline V gene sequence: CDR1 LNHDA, CDR2 SQIVND (reference sequence). This CDR3 comprises 14 residues. Trimming left V 3 bases short and J 7 bases short, with 13 bases between. The CDR3 loop is CASSISSDSNIQYF. The CDR3 DNA reads as TGTGCCAGTAGTATTTCTAGCGACTCCAACATTCAGTACTTC.

CDR3 loop: CASSRGGYGYTF. As DNA, the CDR3 is TGTGCCAGCAGCCGGGGCGGCTATGGCTACACCTTC. V gene TRBV14 combines with J gene TRBJ1-2; TRBD1 might be the D (5 bases). Trimming shortened V by 4 bases and J by 4 bases, and 7 bases separated the two germline ends. The CDR3 spans 12 residues. Per the germline V gene, CDR1 is SGHDN and CDR2 is FVKESK. Full variable domain (missing parts from reference TRBV14 and TRBJ1-2): EAGVTQFPSHSVIEKGQTVTLRCDPISGHDNLYWYRRVMGKEIKFLLHFVKESKQDESGMPNNRFLAERTGGTYSTLKVQPAELEDSGVYFCASSRGGYGYTFGSGTRLTVV.

The chain combines TRBV2 with TRBJ2-3, with TRBD1 matching 9 bases. The CDR3 contains 14 residues. V shed 6 bases, J shed 5 bases, and the junction held 6 bases outside the gene matches. Germline loops: CDR1 SNHLY, CDR2 FYNNEI. CDR3 in amino acids: CASSVGQGRDTQYF. The CDR3 DNA reads TGTGCCAGCAGCGTGGGACAGGGAAGAGATACGCAGTATTTT. The full variable domain, in which reference TRBV2 and TRBJ2-3 provide the parts outside the CDR3, is EPEVTQTPSHQVTQMGQEVILRCVPISNHLYFYWYRQILGQKVEFLVSFYNNEISEKSEIFDDQFSVERPDGSNFTLKIRSTKLEDSAMYFCASSVGQGRDTQYFGPGTRLTVL.

This chain links TRBV5-4 with TRBJ2-3; 7 nucleotides agree with TRBD2. Per germline, CDR1 SGHNT and CDR2 YYREEE (reference sequence). This CDR3 region has 15 residues. The V segment lost 1 base and the J segment 2 bases; nucleotides outside the gene matches: 4. In nucleotides, the CDR3 is TGTGCCAGCAGCTTGAGCGGGGCTACCACAGATACGCAGTATTTT. Protein sequence: CASSLSGATTDTQYF.

The gene calls are TRBV28 and TRBJ2-1; D possibly corresponds to TRBD2 (7 bases). The CDR3 is 13 residues long. CDR1 MDHEN and CDR2 SYDVKM come from the germline V gene. Deletions cut 9 bases from V and 9 bases from J, with 18 bases between. CDR3: CASLEGGGGEQFF. CDR3 bases: TGTGCCAGTTTGGAGGGAGGGGGTGGTGAGCAGTTCTTC.

This chain joins TRBV13 and TRBJ2-1; 10 nucleotides line up with TRBD1. Unmatched junction bases numbered 7, after V lost 5 bases and J lost 0 bases. The CDR3 runs 17 residues. Germline V CDR1 and CDR2: PRHDT, FYEKMQ (reference sequence). The DNA for the CDR3 is TGTGCCAGCAGCCCGGACAGGGGGGCAAGCTCCTACAATGAGCAGTTCTTC. Translated, it gives CASSPDRGASSYNEQFF.

This clone occurred once. The chain combines TRBV9 with TRBJ2-3, with 14 bases fitting TRBD2. The CDR3 spans 14 residues. CDR1 and CDR2 from the germline V gene are SGDLS and YYNGEE. V shed 7 bases and J 5 bases; nucleotides not matched to a gene: 3. CDR3 DNA: TGTGCCAGCGGGACTAGCGGGAGACGAGATACGCAGTATTTT. Encoded protein: CASGTSGRRDTQYF.

The chain recombines TRBV6-4 with TRBJ2-7; a possible D gene is TRBD1 (5 bases). The CDR3 is 13 amino acids. Deletions cut 9 bases from V and 0 bases from J, with 12 bases between. Germline assignment: CDR1 MRHNA and CDR2 SNTAGT. In nucleotides, the CDR3 is TGTGCCAGAAATACAGGTGACTCCTACGAGCAGTACTTC. It specifies CARNTGDSYEQYF.

The chain is built from TRBV9 and TRBJ1-1; D gene uncertain. V was pared by 3 bases and J by 4 bases, with 7 bases between. CDR1 is SGDLS and CDR2 is YYNGEE in the germline V gene. The CDR3 contains 12 residues. Here the CDR3 DNA reads TGTGCCAGCAGCGGGGTAGGCACTGAAGCTTTCTTT. It is translated as CASSGVGTEAFF. The full variable domain, its missing parts supplied by reference TRBV9 and TRBJ1-1, is DSGVTQTPKHLITATGQRVTLRCSPRSGDLSVYWYQQSLDQGLQFLIQYYNGEERAKGNILERFSAQQFPDLHSELNLSSLELGDSALYFCASSGVGTEAFFGQGTRLTVV.

The V gene is TRBV20-1, the J gene TRBJ2-1; no definite D call. This CDR3 is 11 amino acids long. Trimming cost V 7 bases and J 5 bases, with 9 bases left between them. The germline V gene has CDR1 DFQATT and CDR2 SNEGSKA (reference sequence). The CDR3 bases are TGCAGTGTAGTTTGGGACAATGAGCAGTTCTTC. This gives the protein CSVVWDNEQFF.

This chain uses TRBV9 with TRBJ2-1; 7 nucleotides match TRBD1. The J segment lost 6 bases and the V segment lost 4 bases, leaving 10 bases of the junction unmatched. The CDR3 consists of 15 residues. Germline loops: CDR1 SGDLS, CDR2 YYNGEE. The CDR3 protein is CASSKVGQASNEQFF. CDR3 DNA: TGTGCCAGCAGCAAGGTCGGACAGGCTAGCAATGAGCAGTTCTTC. Supplemented by reference TRBV9 and TRBJ2-1, the full variable domain reads DSGVTQTPKHLITATGQRVTLRCSPRSGDLSVYWYQQSLDQGLQFLIQYYNGEERAKGNILERFSAQQFPDLHSELNLSSLELGDSALYFCASSKVGQASNEQFFGPGTRLTVL.

CDR3 sequence reads: CSVRRAYEQYF. CDR3 bases: TGCAGCGTTCGGCGGGCCTACGAGCAGTACTTC. V and J are TRBV29-1 and TRBJ2-7, with a tentative D call TRBD2 (5 bases). Germline V lookup: CDR1 SQVTM, CDR2 ANQGSEA. This CDR3 has 11 amino acids. V lost 5 bases and J 2 bases, leaving 7 bases between the germline ends.

This clone has a single count. CDR3 DNA sequence: TGCAGCGTTGTGGGTCCGGGGACATCTAATGAAAAACTGTTTTTT. Protein product: CSVVGPGTSNEKLFF. The chain employs TRBV29-1 and TRBJ1-4; tentatively, D is TRBD1 (6 bases). Per the germline V gene, CDR1 is SQVTM and CDR2 is ANQGSEA. This CDR3 region has 15 residues. With 4 bases removed from V and 3 bases from J, the gap between germline ends came to 15 bases. Full variable domain (outside the CDR3, taken from reference TRBV29-1 and TRBJ1-4): SAVISQKPSRDICQRGTSLTIQCQVDSQVTMMFWYRQQPGQSLTLIATANQGSEATYESGFVIDKFPISRPNLTFSTLTVSNMSPEDSSIYLCSVVGPGTSNEKLFFGSGTQLSVL.

The chain has TRBV29-1 and TRBJ2-5, with 7 bases lining up with TRBD2. The trim removed 8 bases at V and 5 bases at J, leaving 8 bases unmatched. The CDR3 runs to 12 residues. The V gene's germline CDR1 is SQVTM and CDR2 ANQGSEA. CDR3 protein: CSLPSGGETQYF. CDR3 nucleotide sequence: TGCAGCCTTCCCTCCGGGGGGGAGACCCAGTACTTC. Complete variable domain (other parts from reference TRBV29-1 and TRBJ2-5): SAVISQKPSRDICQRGTSLTIQCQVDSQVTMMFWYRQQPGQSLTLIATANQGSEATYESGFVIDKFPISRPNLTFSTLTVSNMSPEDSSIYLCSLPSGGETQYFGPGTRLLVL.

The J gene is TRBJ2-1, the V gene TRBV7-3, with unresolved D. V was clipped by 2 bases and J by 7 bases, with 9 bases between them. Germline V gene lookup returns CDR1 SGHTA and CDR2 FQGTGA. The length of the CDR3 is 13 residues. CDR3 protein: CASSLGYSNEQFF. DNA for the CDR3: TGTGCCAGCAGCTTAGGGTATTCAAATGAGCAGTTCTTC.

CDR3 DNA sequence: TGTGCCAGCAGCACAGAGGTGGGCCGGAGCACTGAAGCTTTCTTT. Translating it yields CASSTEVGRSTEAFF. The chain has TRBV7-2 and TRBJ1-1; D unresolved. The CDR3 is 15 amino acids. The germline V gene encodes CDR1 SGHTA and CDR2 FQGNSA. Trimming pared 5 bases from V and 4 bases from J, leaving 17 bases between. The complete variable domain, with remaining parts taken from reference TRBV7-2 and TRBJ1-1, reads GAGVSQSPSNKVTEKGKDVELRCDPISGHTALYWYRQSLGQGLEFLIYFQGNSAPDKSGLPSDRFSAERTGGSVSTLTIQRTQQEDSAVYLCASSTEVGRSTEAFFGQGTRLTVV.

The gene calls are TRBV7-3 and TRBJ2-3; D not resolved. The CDR3 extends over 14 amino acids. The ends were cut back, 4 bases at V and 2 bases at J, with 10 bases in the middle. CDR1 is SGHTA and CDR2 is FQGTGA in the germline V gene. CDR3 loop: CASSSGPNTDTQYF. The CDR3 nucleotides read TGTGCCAGCAGCTCCGGTCCTAACACAGATACGCAGTATTTT.

This chain links TRBV4-3 with TRBJ2-2; 10 nucleotides line up with TRBD2. V trimming: 9 bases; J trimming: 1 base; junction bases outside the gene matches: 8. Germline-derived CDR1 and CDR2 are LGHNA and YSLEER. This CDR3 region has 16 residues. The DNA of the CDR3 is TGCGCCAGTAGAAAATCTAGCGGGAGGAACACCGGGGAGCTGTTTTTT. Translating it yields CASRKSSGRNTGELFF.

The CDR3 spells CASSLSAGVLNEQFF. The CDR3 DNA reads TGCGCCAGCAGCTTGTCAGCGGGAGTTCTGAATGAGCAGTTCTTC. The chain joins TRBV5-1 to TRBJ2-1; 8 positions match TRBD2. This CDR3 contains 15 residues. V lost 1 base, J lost 7 bases, and 7 bases stayed unmatched. In germline, CDR1 is SGHRS, CDR2 YFSETQ.

This chain links TRBV5-4 with TRBJ2-3, with D tentatively TRBD2 (5 bases). Germline values: CDR1 SGHNT, CDR2 YYREEE (reference sequence). The CDR3 has 13 residues. V gave up 4 bases and J gave up 3 bases, with 9 bases separating them. The CDR3 is CASSAGDTDTQYF. Written as DNA, the CDR3 is TGTGCCAGCAGCGCCGGGGATACAGATACGCAGTATTTT.